Presented here are 32 T cell receptor beta chains from one specimen sequenced in a study of blood T cell repertoires in COVID-19. Assay: immunoSEQ multiplex PCR; the TCRdb copy retains only in-frame clones and omits some. Among about 210,000 clones listed, around nine tenths were seen once. The sequenced sample was peripheral blood. These receptors were obtained from a woman between 35 and 50 years old with acute or convalescent COVID-19.

This chain uses TRBV7-2 with TRBJ2-1; TRBD2 matches 10 bases. CDR1 SGHTA and CDR2 FQGNSA come from the germline V gene. V gave up 0 bases and J gave up 7 bases; unmatched junction bases: 15. This CDR3 comprises 19 residues. This CDR3 is CASSLALYQRGGPRNEQFF. CDR3 in DNA: TGTGCCAGCAGCTTAGCGCTCTACCAGCGGGGGGGCCCGAGGAATGAGCAGTTCTTC.

Of note for this clone: A junction boundary mismatches the germline segment, possibly from a read error. The chain employs TRBV6-5 and TRBJ1-2, with 12 bases lining up with TRBD1. Germline V gene lookup returns CDR1 MNHEY and CDR2 SVGAGI. The CDR3 sequence is 15 residues long. CDR3 DNA: TGTGCCAGCAGCCCCCTTCCGGGACAGGGGGCCCATCACTCCTTC. This sequence encodes CASSPLPGQGAHHSF.

V and J are TRBV12-5 and TRBJ2-5, with 9 bases that match TRBD1. Germline-derived CDR1 and CDR2 are LGHNT and FRNRAP. The CDR3 is 15 residues long. After removal of 6 bases from V and 5 bases from J, the junction contained 10 bases not matched to a gene. In nucleotides, the CDR3 is TGTGCTAGTGGAGTTTCGGGACAGGGATACGAGACCCAGTACTTC. This sequence encodes CASGVSGQGYETQYF.

This clone has a single count. V usage is TRBV6-4 and J usage is TRBJ1-3; no firm D call. With 8 bases removed from V and 4 bases from J, the gap between germline ends came to 3 bases. Looked up from germline, CDR1 is MRHNA and CDR2 is SNTAGT. The length of the CDR3 is 10 residues. For the CDR3, the DNA is TGTGCCAGCTTAGGAAACACCATATATTTT. It is translated as CASLGNTIYF.

The chain combines TRBV9 with TRBJ1-2; 8 nucleotides match TRBD1. Germline V CDR1 and CDR2: SGDLS, YYNGEE. J gave up 7 bases and V 3 bases, and 8 bases lay outside the gene matches. The CDR3 is 14 amino acids. The CDR3 region is CASSATGGAGGYTF. The CDR3 coding sequence is TGTGCCAGCAGCGCTACAGGGGGAGCGGGTGGCTACACCTTC. The whole variable domain, remainder taken from reference TRBV9 and TRBJ1-2, is DSGVTQTPKHLITATGQRVTLRCSPRSGDLSVYWYQQSLDQGLQFLIQYYNGEERAKGNILERFSAQQFPDLHSELNLSSLELGDSALYFCASSATGGAGGYTFGSGTRLTVV.

The V gene is TRBV20-1, the J gene TRBJ1-6; 8 bases map to TRBD1. The V gene's germline CDR1 is DFQATT and CDR2 SNEGSKA (reference sequence). This CDR3 spans 14 amino acids. The V and J ends lost 3 bases and 4 bases, in that order; junction bases with no gene match: 2. DNA for the CDR3: TGCAGTGCTAGTACAGGGGGGTATAATTCACCCCTCCACTTT. Protein: CSASTGGYNSPLHF.

The rearrangement links TRBV11-1 to TRBJ1-1; maybe TRBD1 (5 bases). Trimming stripped 6 bases from V and 8 bases from J, with 19 bases between. CDR1 and CDR2 from the germline V gene are SGHAT and FQDESV (reference sequence). The CDR3 has 14 amino acids. The CDR3 is CASRLGGEGAEAFF. For the CDR3, the DNA is TGTGCCAGCAGACTCGGGGGGGAGGGAGCCGAAGCTTTCTTT.

This chain joins TRBV3-1 (or the pseudogene TRBV3-2) and TRBJ2-6; D uncertain. Looked up from germline, CDR1 is LGHDT and CDR2 is YNNKEL (reference sequence). The CDR3 has 15 residues. V was trimmed by 4 bases and J by 2 bases, leaving 9 bases between them. The CDR3 region is CASSPGRAGANVLTF. The CDR3, as DNA: TGTGCCAGCAGCCCCGGTAGAGCTGGGGCCAACGTCCTGACTTTC.

This chain connects TRBV11-2 to TRBJ1-2; D remains unclear. CDR1 and CDR2 from the germline V gene are SGHAT and FQNNGV. V lost 0 bases and J lost 5, with 13 bases in between. This CDR3 has 15 amino acids. The CDR3 region has the DNA TGTGCCAGCAGCTTAGATTTCCCGGTCTATTATGGCTACACCTTC. It is translated as CASSLDFPVYYGYTF.

The rearrangement uses TRBV19 and TRBJ1-2; D might be TRBD1 (6 bases). V was trimmed by 5 bases and J by 1 base, leaving 14 bases between them. Germline CDR1 and CDR2: LNHDA and SQIVND (reference sequence). The CDR3 totals 15 residues. The CDR3 sequence is CASSFQTGGNYGYTF. CDR3 DNA: TGTGCCAGTAGTTTTCAGACAGGCGGTAACTATGGCTACACCTTC.

J is TRBJ1-2 and V is TRBV6-5, with 7 bases matching TRBD1. Germline V lookup: CDR1 MNHEY, CDR2 SVGAGI. Unmatched junction bases numbered 13, after V lost 10 bases and J lost 5 bases. The CDR3 length is 14 residues. CDR3 protein: CATEPQGVLYGYTF. In DNA form, the CDR3 reads TGTGCCACCGAACCTCAGGGGGTCTTGTATGGCTACACCTTC.

V gene TRBV3-1 (or the pseudogene TRBV3-2) combines with J gene TRBJ1-1; D ambiguous. The length of the CDR3 is 15 residues. The V end lost 4 bases, the J end lost 1 base, and 13 bases lay between the germline ends. The V gene's germline CDR1 is LGHDT and CDR2 YNNKEL (reference sequence). Here the CDR3 DNA reads TGTGCCAGCAGCCGACACGACACGCCGAACACTGAAGCTTTCTTT. Translated: CASSRHDTPNTEAFF.

This CDR3 is CASSLDRGFGSGELFF. The CDR3 DNA is TGTGCCAGCAGCTTAGACAGGGGATTTGGCAGCGGGGAGCTGTTTTTT. V is TRBV5-4 and J is TRBJ2-2, with 8 bases matching TRBD1. After removal of 2 bases from V and 7 bases from J, the junction contained 10 bases not matched to a gene. Germline V gene sequence: CDR1 SGHNT, CDR2 YYREEE (reference sequence). This CDR3 spans 16 amino acids.

The chain carries TRBV24-1 and TRBJ2-1; TRBD2 aligns across 12 bases. Germline values: CDR1 KGHDR, CDR2 SFDVKD. V shed 4 bases, J shed 5 bases, and the junction held 5 bases outside the gene matches. This CDR3 is 16 amino acids long. The CDR3 loop reads CATSDPRTSGDNEQFF. CDR3 bases: TGTGCCACCAGTGACCCGAGGACTAGCGGGGACAATGAGCAGTTCTTC.

V usage is TRBV5-5 and J usage is TRBJ1-1; D gene uncertain. The germline V gene encodes CDR1 SGHKS and CDR2 YYEKEE (reference sequence). V dropped 4 bases and J dropped 4 bases, with 17 bases sitting between them. This CDR3 is built from 15 residues. The CDR3 region is CASSLLPAVATEAFF. CDR3 DNA: TGTGCCAGCAGCCTCCTTCCCGCCGTGGCCACTGAAGCTTTCTTT.

V is TRBV18 and J is TRBJ2-1; no firm D call. The CDR3 length is 13 residues. The germline CDR1 and CDR2 sequences are KGHSH and LQKENI. V shed 3 bases and J shed 5 bases, with 8 bases lying between them. CDR3 amino acids: CASSPVRNNEQFF. CDR3 DNA sequence: TGTGCCAGCTCACCGGTGAGAAACAATGAGCAGTTCTTC.

This clone was seen a single time. V usage is TRBV4-2 and J usage is TRBJ2-3; 7 bases agree with TRBD2. Germline-derived CDR1 and CDR2 are LGHNA and YNFKEQ. The CDR3 sequence is 16 residues long. V was clipped by 1 base and J by 2 bases; unmatched bases: 6. The CDR3, as DNA: TGTGCCAGCAGCCAAGGTGTCGGGGGGTACACAGATACGCAGTATTTT. It is translated as CASSQGVGGYTDTQYF.

The V call is TRBV7-3, the J call TRBJ2-3, with D possibly matching TRBD1 (5 bases). The CDR3 spans 13 residues. Trimming took 0 bases from V and 4 from J, leaving 5 bases between them. CDR1 and CDR2 from the germline V gene are SGHTA and FQGTGA. The CDR3 DNA reads TGTGCCAGCAGCTTAACAGGGGCAGATACGCAGTATTTT. Translation gives CASSLTGADTQYF.

The V and J genes are TRBV5-6 and TRBJ2-2, with D tentatively TRBD1 (8 bases). V was clipped by 4 bases and J by 4 bases, with 20 bases between them. Germline V lookup: CDR1 SGHDT, CDR2 YYEEEE. CDR3 length: 17 residues. The chain's CDR3 is CASSELRQGRATGELFF. The DNA for the CDR3 is TGTGCCAGCAGCGAACTACGACAGGGGAGGGCCACCGGGGAGCTGTTTTTT.

As DNA, the CDR3 is TGCAGCGCCCCTCTCGACATAGGGGCCACTGAAGCTTTCTTT. Amino acids: CSAPLDIGATEAFF. This chain connects TRBV29-1 to TRBJ1-1; D might be TRBD1 (5 bases). The CDR3 sequence is 14 residues long. The V end was cut by 7 bases, the J end by 4 bases, with 19 bases between. Germline V gives CDR1 SQVTM, CDR2 ANQGSEA.

The V and J genes are TRBV7-9 and TRBJ2-2; TRBD1 might be the D (5 bases). CDR3 length: 13 amino acids. Germline V lookup: CDR1 SEHNR, CDR2 FQNEAQ (reference sequence). V was trimmed by 2 bases and J by 6 bases, leaving 7 bases between them. The CDR3 spells CASSLPGPGELFF. The CDR3 DNA sequence: TGTGCCAGCAGCTTACCAGGGCCCGGGGAGCTGTTTTTT.

In its sample, this clone was seen once. The rearrangement uses TRBV6-4 and TRBJ1-2; 12 nucleotides agree with TRBD1. The CDR3 has 17 amino acids. The junction had 12 bases not matched to a gene; V was cut back by 3 bases and J by 7 bases. Germline CDR1 reads MRHNA; CDR2 reads SNTAGT. CDR3 sequence: CASSERGPGQGASGYTF. CDR3 nucleotide sequence: TGTGCCAGCAGTGAAAGGGGACCGGGACAGGGGGCGAGTGGCTACACCTTC.

The gene calls are TRBV9 and TRBJ2-3; perhaps TRBD2 as D (6 bases). V lost 4 bases and J lost 2, with 14 bases in between. This CDR3 has 15 amino acids. Germline V gene lookup returns CDR1 SGDLS and CDR2 YYNGEE. Here the CDR3 DNA reads TGTGCCAGCAGCCAACGTAGCGGATCCACAGATACGCAGTATTTT. This sequence encodes CASSQRSGSTDTQYF. The full variable domain, completed using reference TRBV9 and TRBJ2-3, is DSGVTQTPKHLITATGQRVTLRCSPRSGDLSVYWYQQSLDQGLQFLIQYYNGEERAKGNILERFSAQQFPDLHSELNLSSLELGDSALYFCASSQRSGSTDTQYFGPGTRLTVL.

The J gene is TRBJ1-6, the V gene TRBV5-5; 8 positions match TRBD1. The CDR3 contains 13 residues. After removal of 5 bases from V and 14 bases from J, the junction contained 9 bases not matched to a gene. CDR1 and CDR2 (germline): SGHKS, YYEKEE (reference sequence). The CDR3, as DNA: TGTGCCAGCAGGTTACAGGGGGAAGGGGCCCTCCACTTT. Translation gives CASRLQGEGALHF.

V and J are TRBV5-1 and TRBJ1-5; tentative D call: TRBD1 (5 bases). The CDR3 covers 16 residues. From germline, CDR1 is SGHRS and CDR2 YFSETQ. Trimming stripped 0 bases from V and 0 bases from J, with 10 bases between. The CDR3: CASSLGGTFSNQPQHF. The DNA of the CDR3 is TGCGCCAGCAGCTTGGGAGGGACTTTTAGCAATCAGCCCCAGCATTTT.

This clone was counted a few times. The V and J genes are TRBV9 and TRBJ1-2, with TRBD1 matching over 9 bases. The CDR3 is made up of 14 amino acids. Per germline, CDR1 SGDLS and CDR2 YYNGEE. J was trimmed by 8 bases and V by 1 base; bases with no gene match: 6. The chain's CDR3 is CASSVNRQGGGYTF. CDR3 nucleotides: TGTGCCAGCAGCGTAAACAGACAGGGGGGAGGCTACACCTTC.

This clone turned up a few times. The J gene is TRBJ1-1, the V gene TRBV19, with D tentatively TRBD1 (6 bases). Germline V gene data show CDR1 as LNHDA and CDR2 as SQIVND (reference sequence). The CDR3 sequence is 16 residues long. V was clipped by 5 bases and J by 1 base, with 17 bases between them. The CDR3, as DNA: TGTGCCAGTAGTGTAGGACAGTTTGTCGGGAACACTGAAGCTTTCTTT. Its protein product is CASSVGQFVGNTEAFF.

This chain links TRBV5-1 with TRBJ2-3; D perhaps matches TRBD1 (6 bases). Between the trimmed V and J ends, which lost 3 bases and 1 base, there was a span of 6 bases. CDR1 and CDR2 from the germline V gene are SGHRS and YFSETQ. The length of the CDR3 is 13 residues. CDR3: CASSWTGTDTQYF. CDR3 DNA: TGCGCCAGCAGCTGGACAGGCACAGATACGCAGTATTTT. Looking up the rest from reference TRBV5-1 and TRBJ2-3 gives the full variable domain: KAGVTQTPRYLIKTRGQQVTLSCSPISGHRSVSWYQQTPGQGLQFLFEYFSETQRNKGNFPGRFSGRQFSNSRSEMNVSTLELGDSALYLCASSWTGTDTQYFGPGTRLTVL.

This clone was counted once. The chain carries TRBV9 and TRBJ2-3, with 8 bases aligning to TRBD2. Germline CDR1 is SGDLS and CDR2 is YYNGEE. The CDR3 length is 15 residues. V trimming: 3 bases; J trimming: 0 bases; junction bases outside the gene matches: 3. The CDR3 DNA follows: TGTGCCAGCAGCGCCAGCGGGGGTAGCACAGATACGCAGTATTTT. Protein: CASSASGGSTDTQYF.

The chain employs TRBV2 and TRBJ1-6; 7 bases fit TRBD1. After removal of 4 bases from V and 2 bases from J, the junction contained 5 bases not matched to a gene. The CDR3 consists of 16 residues. In germline, CDR1 is SNHLY, CDR2 FYNNEI. The CDR3 DNA follows: TGTGCCAGCAGTGCGGCAGGGGGGACCTATAATTCACCCCTCCACTTT. It codes for CASSAAGGTYNSPLHF.

V is TRBV30 and J is TRBJ1-5; 9 bases fit TRBD1. Germline V CDR1 and CDR2: GTSNPN, SVGIG (reference sequence). V shed 5 bases, J shed 5 bases, and the junction held 4 bases outside the gene matches. This CDR3 spans 13 amino acids. The CDR3 bases are TGTGCCTGGGGGGACAGGGAACATCAGCCCCAGCATTTT. This sequence encodes CAWGDREHQPQHF.

The V call is TRBV5-1, the J call TRBJ1-1; D is unresolved. Germline CDR1 is SGHRS and CDR2 is YFSETQ. This CDR3 region has 14 residues. Trimming removed 4 bases at V and 4 bases at J, with 14 bases between. This CDR3 reads CASSPGPGSTEAFF. CDR3 sequence (DNA): TGCGCCAGCAGCCCGGGTCCTGGGTCCACTGAAGCTTTCTTT.